The 10 T cell receptor beta chains below all came from one sample that was sequenced in a study of T cell responses to AZD1222 COVID-19 vaccine. Clones were sequenced by immunoSEQ multiplex PCR, and TCRdb holds only the in-frame ones, with some missing. The sample lists around 31,000 clones, just over 90% occurring once. This specimen was peripheral blood, taken on day 0 of AZD1222 vaccination. The receptors derive from an adult in good health.

This chain links TRBV6-2 or TRBV6-3 with TRBJ2-2; no reliable D call. The CDR3 length is 13 residues. Germline lookup yields CDR1 MNHEY and CDR2 SVGEGT. Trimming stripped 5 bases from V and 6 bases from J, with 10 bases between. The CDR3 nucleotides read TGTGCCAGCAGTCCGCGGTTTTCCGGGGAGCTGTTTTTT. Protein product: CASSPRFSGELFF.

CDR3 region: CASSGFNTEAFF. CDR3 bases: TGTGCCAGTAGTGGGTTCAACACTGAAGCTTTCTTT. The rearrangement uses TRBV19 and TRBJ1-1; D remains ambiguous. The ends were cut back, 5 bases at V and 2 bases at J, with 6 bases in the middle. Germline-derived CDR1 and CDR2 are LNHDA and SQIVND (reference sequence). The CDR3 contains 12 residues.

The genes are TRBV27 and TRBJ1-2; unclear D gene. The CDR3 sequence is 13 residues long. The germline gives CDR1 MNHEY, CDR2 SMNVEV (reference sequence). The V end was cut by 5 bases, the J end by 0 bases, with 7 bases between. DNA for the CDR3: TGTGCCAGCAGTACCCGAGCTAACTATGGCTACACCTTC. Residues: CASSTRANYGYTF.

This chain joins TRBV7-9 and TRBJ1-2; 8 bases align to TRBD1. This CDR3 spans 14 amino acids. CDR1 SEHNR and CDR2 FQNEAQ come from the germline V gene (reference sequence). J lost 8 bases, V lost 0 bases, and 5 bases had no gene match. Here the CDR3 reads CASSLAGQDGGYTF. The DNA of the CDR3 is TGTGCCAGCAGCTTAGCGGGACAGGATGGAGGCTACACCTTC.

The gene calls are TRBV23-1 and TRBJ1-5; D is perhaps TRBD1 (5 bases). TRBV23-1 is an open reading frame, and its role is uncertain. The length of the CDR3 is 18 residues. V was trimmed by 1 base and J by 2 bases, leaving 18 bases between them. CDR3 protein: CASSQFTWATVGNQPQHF. For the CDR3, the DNA is TGCGCCAGCAGTCAATTTACGTGGGCGACAGTAGGCAATCAGCCCCAGCATTTT.

The chain carries TRBV4-3 and TRBJ1-1, with D tentatively TRBD1 (5 bases). The CDR3 spans 16 residues. Germline-derived CDR1 and CDR2 are LGHNA and YSLEER. With 0 bases removed from V and 4 bases from J, the gap between germline ends came to 15 bases. CDR3 amino acids: CASSQESSGRGTEAFF. The CDR3 DNA is TGCGCCAGCAGCCAAGAATCTTCAGGGAGGGGCACTGAAGCTTTCTTT.

The V call is TRBV7-2, the J call TRBJ1-5; 7 nucleotides line up with TRBD1. The germline CDR1 and CDR2 sequences are SGHTA and FQGNSA. The CDR3 loop spans 15 amino acids. The ends lost 4 bases at V and 2 bases at J; junction bases unmatched: 5. In nucleotides, the CDR3 is TGTGCCAGCAGCTCCCCCGGACAGGGCAATCAGCCCCAGCATTTT. Its protein is CASSSPGQGNQPQHF. Filled out from reference TRBV7-2 and TRBJ1-5, the complete variable domain reads GAGVSQSPSNKVTEKGKDVELRCDPISGHTALYWYRQSLGQGLEFLIYFQGNSAPDKSGLPSDRFSAERTGGSVSTLTIQRTQQEDSAVYLCASSSPGQGNQPQHFGDGTRLSIL.

The chain couples TRBV30 to TRBJ1-3; 8 nucleotides match TRBD1. Germline trimming cut 2 bases from V and 0 bases from J; bases unmatched to any gene: 3. Germline lookup yields CDR1 GTSNPN and CDR2 SVGIG (reference sequence). The CDR3 sequence is 15 residues long. The CDR3 DNA reads as TGTGCCTGGAGTAGGGACAGGACCTCTGGAAACACCATATATTTT. As protein: CAWSRDRTSGNTIYF.

This clone was recorded only once. The chain couples TRBV6-5 to TRBJ2-5; perhaps D is TRBD1 or TRBD2 (6 bases each). The CDR3 consists of 14 residues. V gave up 0 bases and J gave up 5 bases, with 10 bases separating them. CDR1 and CDR2 (germline): MNHEY, SVGAGI. This chain's CDR3 is CASSYSTRGETQYF. DNA for the CDR3: TGTGCCAGCAGTTACTCGACTAGGGGGGAGACCCAGTACTTC.

This chain uses TRBV5-1 with TRBJ1-1; D remains unclear. The V end was cut by 0 bases, the J end by 1 base, with 10 bases between. Germline CDR1 and CDR2: SGHRS and YFSETQ. This CDR3 has 15 residues. The CDR3 reads CASSLETGANTEAFF. CDR3 coding DNA: TGCGCCAGCAGCTTGGAGACGGGTGCGAACACTGAAGCTTTCTTT. Variable domain in full (rest from reference TRBV5-1 and TRBJ1-1): KAGVTQTPRYLIKTRGQQVTLSCSPISGHRSVSWYQQTPGQGLQFLFEYFSETQRNKGNFPGRFSGRQFSNSRSEMNVSTLELGDSALYLCASSLETGANTEAFFGQGTRLTVV.